What follows is one T cell receptor beta chain and its context. Its antigen is not known. CDR1 LGHDT and CDR2 YNNKEL come from the germline V gene (reference sequence). This CDR3 is built from 18 residues. It was by 5' RACE with UMI labels that the TRB cDNA libraries were prepared. No DNA is given; TCRdb re-called the 5' RACE reads and lists each CDR3 protein once. The data include about 50,000 distinct CDR3 sequences; the top ten clones carry around 0.5%. The data derive from a study of CXCR3-negative and CXCR3-positive naive CD8 T cells. At the level of the study: Roughly 140 million TRB reads in total, about 1.5 +/- 0.3 million per library.

Study-wide points: Each naive subset displayed comparably high diversity, whereas memory CD8+ cells displayed much lower diversity. Compared with CXCR3-negative naive cells, CXCR3-positive naive cells showed more hydrophobic TRB CDR3s. Naive CXCR3-positive and CXCR3-negative cells shared similar TRBV-TRBJ usage, unlike memory cells.

Naive CD8+ T cells showed CD45RO-CCR7+CD27+CD95-. This rearrangement joins TRBV3-1 to TRBJ2-4; TCRdb lists TRBD1, though no DNA is available to test this call. The specimen sequenced was naive CXCR3+ CD8+ T cells from blood. Subset defined: CD45RO-CCR7+CD27+CD95- naive CD8+ T cells expressing CXCR3 (TNR3+). The sequence was collected from a human donor in good health. Some clones in this sample may be carry-over from other donors' samples. This chain's CDR3 is CASSETDRDLGGKNIQYF.